This entry concerns a single TCR beta chain. The antigen is not known. With a J-beta primer mix and a sample-barcoded 5' primer, a second PCR ran 7 to 11 cycles. TCRdb recomputed calls from the 5' RACE reads with MiXCR, one row per CDR3 protein. The data contain roughly 1,300,000 distinct CDR3 sequences, approximately 60% of them singletons. This sample was taken from a study of blood T cells in healthy people across ages. Study-level points and caveats: Roughly linearly, TCR beta diversity per million T cells fell as age increased. Estimated diversity that came from one million T cells was considered an underestimate. Lack of knowledge of donor CMV status possibly confounded expanded clonotype changes.

CDR3 size: 14 residues. With 5 bases clipped from V and 4 bases from J, the junction kept 4 bases outside the gene matches. The chain is built from TRBV12-3 or TRBV12-4 and TRBJ2-1, with 8 bases that match TRBD2. Material: blood. The TCR sequence derives from a man aged 18 to 29 in good health. The CDR3 sequence: CASSPREAYNEQFF. CDR3 DNA sequence: TGTGCCAGCAGTCCGCGGGAGGCGTACAATGAGCAGTTCTTC.